Listed below are T cell receptor beta chains from one sample, sequenced in a study of CD8 T cells in Susac syndrome. TCRdb reanalysed the immunoSEQ multiplex PCR reads using MiXCR and keeps one entry per CDR3 protein. The table lists under 70,000 distinct CDR3 sequences, approximately 92% of them singletons. Sequencing was done on a sample of CD8+ T cells from PBMCs. These receptors were collected from a human donor in good health. Each CDR3 is given with its conserved first and last residue. The D gene is left open where the match is weak. Clone size is shown for a subset of rows, as once, few, many or a class of expanded clone.

CDR3nt	CDR3aa	len	abundance	d_gene	v_gene	j_gene
TGTGCCAGCAGCTTGAGCCGGACAGGGAGTGGTTATGGCTACACCTTC	CASSLSRTGSGYGYTF	16	NA	TRBD1	TRBV7-9	TRBJ1-2
TGTGCCAGCAGCCCCGGGGGGGGGTTATACCAGCCCCAGCATTTT	CASSPGGGLYQPQHF	15	NA	NA	TRBV9	TRBJ1-5
TGTGCCATCAGGGACCTCAACAATGAGCAGTTCTTC	CAIRDLNNEQFF	12	NA	NA	TRBV15	TRBJ2-1
TGTGCCAGCAGTATCAGGGACAACACAGATACGCAGTATTTT	CASSIRDNTDTQYF	14	NA	NA	TRBV25-1	TRBJ2-3
TGTGCCAGCAGAACCGGGGGGGTCGGGGAGCTGTTTTTT	CASRTGGVGELFF	13	NA	TRBD2	TRBV6-5	TRBJ2-2
TGTGTCAGCAGAGATCAGGGTTTGCCCTACGAGCAGTACTTC	CVSRDQGLPYEQYF	14	NA	NA	TRBV5-6	TRBJ2-7
TGTGCCAGCAGCTTTACCTCTGTTGCGGGACAGGGGGTTCAGCCCCAGCATTTT	CASSFTSVAGQGVQPQHF	18	NA	TRBD1	TRBV11-3	TRBJ1-5
TGTGCCAGCAGTCCCAGGGTCTATCCGGGCGAGCAGTACTTC	CASSPRVYPGEQYF	14	few	NA	TRBV7-2	TRBJ2-7
TGTGCCAGCAGCCCCCGGGACGGTCCTAACTATGGCTACACCTTC	CASSPRDGPNYGYTF	15	NA	NA	TRBV9	TRBJ1-2
TGTGCCAGCAGCTTAGTGGGACTAGCTGAGACCCAGTACTTC	CASSLVGLAETQYF	14	NA	TRBD2	TRBV7-2	TRBJ2-5